This TCR beta chain was sequenced for a study of blood T cells in healthy people across ages. For the second PCR, which ran for about 7 to 11 cycles, a sample-barcoded 5' primer and a J-beta primer mix were used. TCRdb called the 5' RACE reads again in MiXCR, with one record for every CDR3 protein. The profile shows some 1.4 million distinct CDR3 sequences, 40% to 50% of them singletons. PBMCs were isolated at a quantity of at least 7 million per sample. The CDR3 sequence is 14 residues long. From germline, CDR1 is MNHEY and CDR2 SVGAGI. V lost 0 bases, J lost 7 bases, and 9 bases lay in between. The sequenced sample was blood. This sequence was found in a woman between 18 and 30 years old in good health. The rearrangement uses TRBV6-5 and TRBJ1-4; D is perhaps TRBD1 (6 bases). In DNA, the CDR3 is TGTGCCAGCAGTTACTCGGCAGGGGTTGAAAAACTGTTTTTT. This translates into CASSYSAGVEKLFF.